The sample holds one count of the clone carrying this T cell receptor beta chain. Its antigen is still unknown. The entry originates in a study of T cell responses to AZD1222 COVID-19 vaccine. Study findings and constraints: Targets within unmutated variant regions were reportedly found for nearly half of spike-specific TCRs.

The table came from immunoSEQ multiplex PCR; TCRdb's copy has only in-frame clones and leaves some out. This sample has 200,000 to 300,000 clones, with 93% found just once. The clonotype comes from an adult in good health. The sequencing here drew on peripheral blood, taken on day 0 of AZD1222 vaccination.

The CDR3 loop is CASSVDRGPNIQYF. The CDR3 nucleotides read TGTGCCAGTAGTGTGGACAGGGGACCCAACATTCAGTACTTC. The rearrangement links TRBV19 to TRBJ2-4; TRBD1 matches at 9 bases. CDR1 LNHDA and CDR2 SQIVND come from the germline V gene (reference sequence). The CDR3 has 14 amino acids. V dropped 5 bases and J dropped 7; count of bases not matched to a gene: 6.